This entry lists 22 T cell receptor beta chains sequenced from one sample in a study of blood T cell repertoires in COVID-19. Repertoires were generated with immunoSEQ multiplex PCR, while TCRdb's copy carries only in-frame clones and drops some. The profile covers some 150,000 clones, with about 87% appearing a single time and around 38% taken by the ten largest. The sequencing input was peripheral blood. The source is a man between 50 and 59 years old who had recovered from COVID-19.

The rearrangement uses TRBV4-1 and TRBJ1-2; 7 bases are a match to TRBD1. The CDR3 extends over 14 amino acids. The trim removed 4 bases at V and 2 bases at J, leaving 4 bases unmatched. Germline V CDR1 and CDR2: MGHRA, YSYEKL. The DNA of the CDR3 is TGCGCCAGCAGCCGACAGGGACCCAACTATGGCTACACCTTC. This codes for CASSRQGPNYGYTF.

V gene TRBV7-9 combines with J gene TRBJ1-6; 12 nucleotides agree with TRBD1. CDR1 SEHNR and CDR2 FQNEAQ come from the germline V gene (reference sequence). The V and J ends lost 0 bases and 9 bases, in that order; junction bases with no gene match: 3. The CDR3 is 16 residues long. The chain's CDR3 is CASSLAGDRGLSPLHF. CDR3 nucleotide sequence: TGTGCCAGCAGCTTAGCGGGGGACAGGGGGCTTTCACCCCTCCACTTT.

The chain recombines TRBV7-8 with TRBJ2-6, with TRBD1 identical over 7 bases. V lost 4 bases and J lost 2; bases outside the gene matches: 5. The CDR3 length is 16 residues. Germline lookup yields CDR1 SGHVS and CDR2 FQNEAQ. The CDR3 spells CASSWGDRAGANVLTF. The CDR3 bases are TGTGCCAGCAGCTGGGGAGACAGGGCTGGGGCCAACGTCCTGACTTTC.

CDR3 sequence: CASSIYGATNEKLFF. The CDR3 DNA reads as TGTGCCAGTAGTATCTATGGAGCAACTAATGAAAAACTGTTTTTT. The chain couples TRBV19 to TRBJ1-4; D is unclear. From germline, CDR1 is LNHDA and CDR2 SQIVND (reference sequence). The CDR3 runs to 15 residues. The ends were cut back, 3 bases at V and 0 bases at J, with 8 bases in the middle.

This clone was detected once. This sequence joins TRBV11-3 and TRBJ2-3; 9 nucleotides line up with TRBD2. The CDR3 contains 15 residues. Germline V gene data show CDR1 as SGHNT and CDR2 as YENEEA. The junction had 3 bases not matched to a gene; V was cut back by 1 base and J by 4 bases. The CDR3 is CASSLVRGGADTQYF. CDR3 nucleotide sequence: TGTGCCAGCAGCTTAGTGCGCGGGGGGGCAGATACGCAGTATTTT. Full variable domain (remainder filled in from reference TRBV11-3 and TRBJ2-3): EAGVVQSPRYKIIEKKQPVAFWCNPISGHNTLYWYLQNLGQGPELLIRYENEEAVDDSQLPKDRFSAERLKGVDSTLKIQPAELGDSAVYLCASSLVRGGADTQYFGPGTRLTVL.

The rearrangement links TRBV5-5 to TRBJ2-7, with 7 bases lining up with TRBD1. J lost 6 bases, V lost 5 bases, and 14 bases had no gene match. Germline values: CDR1 SGHKS, CDR2 YYEKEE (reference sequence). The CDR3 totals 15 residues. As DNA, the CDR3 is TGTGCCAGCAGAACCGAGGGGGCGCAGGCCGGCGAGCAGTACTTC. Translation: CASRTEGAQAGEQYF.

This clone was observed a single time. This sequence joins TRBV19 and TRBJ2-5; tentatively, D is TRBD2 (6 bases). Germline V gene lookup returns CDR1 LNHDA and CDR2 SQIVND (reference sequence). V was clipped by 5 bases and J by 0 bases, with 7 bases between them. This CDR3 is built from 13 residues. CDR3 loop: CASSGGYQETQYF. CDR3 nucleotide sequence: TGTGCCAGTAGTGGAGGGTACCAAGAGACCCAGTACTTC.

The chain uses TRBV11-3 and TRBJ2-7; 9 bases map to TRBD1. Germline CDR1 and CDR2: SGHNT and YENEEA. The CDR3 length is 14 residues. V shed 6 bases and J 0 bases; nucleotides not matched to a gene: 3. The CDR3 DNA reads as TGTGCCAGCAGACGGACAGGGGACTCCTACGAGCAGTACTTC. This gives the protein CASRRTGDSYEQYF.

This clone was observed at least ten times. This sequence joins TRBV19 and TRBJ1-1; D gene uncertain. Deletions cut 3 bases from V and 5 bases from J, with 10 bases between. This CDR3 is 13 amino acids long. The germline V gene has CDR1 LNHDA and CDR2 SQIVND (reference sequence). The CDR3 nucleotides read TGTGCCAGTAGTATTTACTCGGTAACTGAAGCTTTCTTT. It translates to CASSIYSVTEAFF.

This rearrangement joins TRBV5-4 to TRBJ1-3; possibly TRBD1 for D (5 bases). The CDR3 runs 17 residues. With 2 bases removed from V and 0 bases from J, the gap between germline ends came to 15 bases. Looked up from germline, CDR1 is SGHNT and CDR2 is YYREEE (reference sequence). In nucleotides, the CDR3 is TGTGCCAGCAGCTTAGGAGGAGGGACCTACTCTGGAAACACCATATATTTT. It specifies CASSLGGGTYSGNTIYF.

The chain joins TRBV4-2 to TRBJ2-7, with D possibly matching TRBD2 (5 bases). The germline CDR1 and CDR2 sequences are LGHNA and YNFKEQ. Trimming cost V 1 base and J 0 bases, with 16 bases left between them. This CDR3 comprises 17 residues. CDR3 sequence (DNA): TGTGCCAGCAGCCAAGGGACTCAGTTTGAGAGCTCCTACGAGCAGTACTTC. It codes for CASSQGTQFESSYEQYF.

The count of this clone is one. This chain connects TRBV7-6 to TRBJ1-5, with no clear D. This CDR3 region has 18 residues. Trimming removed 5 bases at V and 6 bases at J, with 26 bases between. In germline, CDR1 is SGHVS, CDR2 FNYEAQ. CDR3 in amino acids: CASSDSLYAGQAFQPQHF. In nucleotides, the CDR3 is TGTGCCAGCAGCGACTCTCTGTATGCGGGTCAGGCCTTTCAGCCCCAGCATTTT.

The chain employs TRBV15 and TRBJ1-1; D unresolved. The V gene's germline CDR1 is LNHNV and CDR2 YYDKDF (reference sequence). Trimming took 4 bases from V and 8 from J, leaving 8 bases between them. This CDR3 is built from 11 residues. The DNA for the CDR3 is TGTGCCACCAGCAACCTATTAGAAGCTTTCTTT. Its translation: CATSNLLEAFF.

The chain recombines TRBV15 with TRBJ1-1, with TRBD1 identical over 9 bases. The CDR3 has 14 residues. The trim removed 5 bases at V and 4 bases at J, leaving 5 bases unmatched. Germline CDR1 LNHNV, CDR2 YYDKDF (reference sequence). CDR3 sequence reads: CATSYRDRATEAFF. The CDR3 coding sequence is TGTGCCACCAGCTACCGGGACAGGGCCACTGAAGCTTTCTTT.

The CDR3 is CASSRDSSLEAFF. CDR3 bases: TGTGCCAGCTCCCGGGACAGTTCACTGGAAGCTTTCTTT. The chain links TRBV18 to TRBJ1-1, with 7 bases that match TRBD1. This CDR3 has 13 residues. Trimming at V came to 6 bases and at J to 8 bases, leaving 9 bases not matched to a gene. Per the germline V gene, CDR1 is KGHSH and CDR2 is LQKENI.

The chain joins TRBV5-1 to TRBJ2-1; 9 bases agree with TRBD1. The V segment lost 2 bases and the J segment 5 bases; nucleotides outside the gene matches: 8. Germline V gene sequence: CDR1 SGHRS, CDR2 YFSETQ. The CDR3 runs 16 residues. CDR3 amino acids: CASSLRTGTGNNEQFF. The CDR3 DNA reads TGCGCCAGCAGCTTAAGGACCGGGACAGGGAACAATGAGCAGTTCTTC.

The chain has TRBV7-2 and TRBJ2-1; tentatively, D is TRBD1 (6 bases). The CDR3 extends over 15 amino acids. Per the germline V gene, CDR1 is SGHTA and CDR2 is FQGNSA. V was trimmed by 3 bases and J by 9 bases, leaving 18 bases between them. The CDR3 DNA reads TGTGCCAGCAGCTTGAGTCCCGGGACATTCCCTGAGCAGTTCTTC. Translation gives CASSLSPGTFPEQFF. Drawing the rest from reference TRBV7-2 and TRBJ2-1, the complete variable domain is GAGVSQSPSNKVTEKGKDVELRCDPISGHTALYWYRQSLGQGLEFLIYFQGNSAPDKSGLPSDRFSAERTGGSVSTLTIQRTQQEDSAVYLCASSLSPGTFPEQFFGPGTRLTVL.

In this sample, this clone turned up a few times. This chain links TRBV11-3 with TRBJ2-2, with a possible D match to TRBD2 (5 bases). The CDR3 has 14 amino acids. Trimming removed 7 bases from V and 7 bases from J, with 16 bases in between. Looked up from germline, CDR1 is SGHNT and CDR2 is YENEEA. The CDR3 DNA sequence: TGTGCCAGCAACGTTCGGGGTTTTAACGGGGAGCTGTTTTTT. It encodes CASNVRGFNGELFF.

The gene calls are TRBV18 and TRBJ2-3, with D perhaps matching TRBD2 (6 bases). Per germline, CDR1 KGHSH and CDR2 LQKENI. The CDR3 totals 12 residues. Trimming left V 10 bases short and J 3 bases short, with 11 bases between. The CDR3 nucleotides are TGTGCCACGGGACTTAGGACAGATACGCAGTATTTT. Residues: CATGLRTDTQYF.

The chain joins TRBV7-3 to TRBJ2-3; 7 nucleotides agree with TRBD2. The V gene's germline CDR1 is SGHTA and CDR2 FQGTGA. Trimming cost V 2 bases and J 4 bases; bases outside gene matches: 0. The CDR3 runs 13 residues. CDR3 nucleotide sequence: TGTGCCAGCAGCTTAGCGGGGGCAGATACGCAGTATTTT. Its translation: CASSLAGADTQYF. The full variable domain, in which reference TRBV7-3 and TRBJ2-3 provide the parts outside the CDR3, is GAGVSQTPSNKVTEKGKYVELRCDPISGHTALYWYRQSLGQGPEFLIYFQGTGAADDSGLPNDRFFAVRPEGSVSTLKIQRTERGDSAVYLCASSLAGADTQYFGPGTRLTVL.

V and J are TRBV2 and TRBJ1-1; TRBD1 is a possible D gene (5 bases). V was cut by 0 bases and J by 10 bases, with 9 bases left in between. The length of the CDR3 is 12 residues. Germline V gene sequence: CDR1 SNHLY, CDR2 FYNNEI. The CDR3 DNA reads as TGTGCCAGCAGTGAAGCGACAGAGCGAGCTTTCTTT. Protein sequence: CASSEATERAFF.

The chain employs TRBV12-5 and TRBJ1-2, with a tentative D call TRBD1 (6 bases). This CDR3 has 11 amino acids. Trimming shortened V by 6 bases and J by 12 bases, and 14 bases separated the two germline ends. CDR1 is LGHNT, CDR2 FRNRAP, per germline. The CDR3 coding sequence is TGTGCTAGTGGCCCGGACAGTACGCACACCTTC. Protein sequence: CASGPDSTHTF.